A selection of T cell receptor beta chains follows, all from one sample in a study of T-cell reconstitution after alpha-beta-depleted transplantation in children. TCRdb reanalysed the PCR reads using MiXCR and keeps one entry per CDR3 protein. The table records over 150,000 distinct CDR3 sequences, 6.6% of them present only once. Sequences were derived from PBMCs, sampled before TCRalphabeta/CD19-depleted stem cell transplant. The origin of the receptors is a boy aged 2 to 10 with acute lymphoblastic leukemia, due to receive a stem cell transplant. The CDR3 runs from the conserved cysteine through the conserved F or W. Each record gives: J gene, clone size, V gene, CDR3 length, D gene, CDR3 DNA, CDR3 protein. The D gene is left open where the match is weak. Clone size is stated in some rows and not others, as once, few, many or a class when expanded.

>TRBJ1-1|-|TRBV6-1|16|TRBD1
TGTGCCAGCAAAAGTCGTGGGGGACCGAAGGGACAGAAAGCTTTCTTT
CASKSRGGPKGQKAFF
>TRBJ1-5|-|TRBV12-3/TRBV12-4|13|-
TGTGCCAGCAGATCTCAGGGTAAGCAGCCCCAGCATTTT
CASRSQGKQPQHF
>TRBJ1-1|few|TRBV6-5|14|-
TGTGCCAGCAGTTCTCCCGGGGTGGGTACTGAAGCTTTCTTT
CASSSPGVGTEAFF
>TRBJ2-7|many|TRBV7-2|16|-
TGTGCCAGCAGCTTAGCGTTAGGACAGACTTCCTACGAGCAGTACTTC
CASSLALGQTSYEQYF
>TRBJ2-7|many|TRBV16|14|-
TGTGCCAGCAGCCGCCCACCGAGACCGGCAGACCAGTACTTC
CASSRPPRPADQYF
>TRBJ2-2|many|TRBV12-3/TRBV12-4|15|TRBD1
TGTGCCAGCAGTTTAGTAGGGACAGGACCCGGGGAGCTGTTTTTT
CASSLVGTGPGELFF
>TRBJ2-2|-|TRBV7-9|14|-
TGCACCAGCGGCCTAGCGTTGAACACCGGGGAGCTGTTTTTT
CTSGLALNTGELFF
>TRBJ2-7|-|TRBV6-5|15|TRBD1
TGTGCCAGCAGAAAACCTACAGGGGGATTGGACGAGCAGTACTTC
CASRKPTGGLDEQYF
>TRBJ2-6|few|TRBV11-3|15|-
TGTGCCAGCTCGACAGGAACCTCTGGGGCCAACGTCCTGACTTTC
CASSTGTSGANVLTF
>TRBJ2-7|few|TRBV7-9|15|-
TGTGCCAGCAGCTTAGGGGCGTATTCCTCCTACGAGCAGTACTTC
CASSLGAYSSYEQYF
>TRBJ1-3|-|TRBV2|16|-
TGTGCCAGCAGTTACCAAAGGTCCGTAGGAGGAAACACCATATATTTT
CASSYQRSVGGNTIYF
>TRBJ2-2|many|TRBV12-3/TRBV12-4|16|TRBD2
TGTGCCAGCAGTCCCTTGGGGCTAGCGGGCACCGGGGAGCTGTTTTTT
CASSPLGLAGTGELFF
>TRBJ2-7|-|TRBV12-3/TRBV12-4|13|TRBD2
TGTGCCAGCAGCCTAGCGGGGGTGCACGAGCAGTACTTC
CASSLAGVHEQYF
>TRBJ1-4|many|TRBV7-2|13|-
TGTGCCAGCAGCCCCCCGTCATGGGGAAAACTGTTTTTT
CASSPPSWGKLFF
>TRBJ2-3|-|TRBV7-2|14|-
TGTGCCAGCAGCCCTACCGCCGGGGGAGATACGCAGTATTTT
CASSPTAGGDTQYF
>TRBJ2-1|few|TRBV10-2|15|TRBD2
TGCGCCAGCAGTGAGTTCCGCGGGGGGGCCGATGAGCAGTTCTTC
CASSEFRGGADEQFF
>TRBJ2-3|-|TRBV20-1|12|TRBD2
TGCAGTGCTAGAGAGGGAGGCCGGGGGGAGTATTTT
CSAREGGRGEYF
>TRBJ1-1|many|TRBV19|12|-
TGTGCCAGTAGTATAGGGGCGGACGAAGCTTTCTTT
CASSIGADEAFF
>TRBJ2-1|-|TRBV10-2|13|-
TGCGCCAGCAGTGAGGTGGTGTACAATGAGCAGTTCTTC
CASSEVVYNEQFF
>TRBJ2-1|-|TRBV2|14|-
TGTGCCAGCAGAGCAGGCCCCCGGATAAATGAGCAGTTCTTC
CASRAGPRINEQFF
>TRBJ1-6|few|TRBV28|15|-
TGTGCCAGCAGTCCCACCAAACGAGTAAGCGGGCACCTCCACTTT
CASSPTKRVSGHLHF
>TRBJ2-2|-|TRBV7-2|15|-
TGTGCCAGCAGCTTAACTAGCTCGAACACCGGGGAGCTGTTTTTT
CASSLTSSNTGELFF
>TRBJ1-1|few|TRBV20-1|14|TRBD1
TGCAGTGCTTATACGCAGGGGGCGCGAGGGAAAGCTTTCTTT
CSAYTQGARGKAFF
>TRBJ1-1|few|TRBV7-2|13|-
TGTGCCAGCAGTCCGGGCAGGGAGGTTCAAGCTTTCTTT
CASSPGREVQAFF
>TRBJ2-1|few|TRBV20-1|13|-
TGCAGTGCTATACCCTTCGGGGGGCATGAGCAGTTCTTC
CSAIPFGGHEQFF
>TRBJ2-5|few|TRBV29-1|15|-
TGCAGCGTAGCGGCAAGGGGGGGGGTCCAAGAGACCCAGTACTTC
CSVAARGGVQETQYF
>TRBJ1-4|-|TRBV5-5|13|-
TGTGCCAGCAGCTTGGGATCGGGGGAAAAACTGTTTTTT
CASSLGSGEKLFF
>TRBJ2-5|few|TRBV11-2|16|TRBD1
TGTGCCTGCAGCTTAGATTTGGGGGACAGGGGCGGGACCCAGTACTTC
CACSLDLGDRGGTQYF
>TRBJ1-2|-|TRBV20-1|16|-
TGCAGTGCTAGAGTTTCAAGCGCCGCGGGGAGGGATGGCTACACCTTC
CSARVSSAAGRDGYTF
>TRBJ2-4|many|TRBV7-9|16|TRBD1
TGTGCCAGCAGCCCCCAGGACAGGGGGCAAAGGGGCATTCAGTACTTC
CASSPQDRGQRGIQYF
>TRBJ1-5|few|TRBV12-3/TRBV12-4|14|-
TGTGCCAGCGCTGAAGAGACAGTCAATCAGCCCCAGCATTTT
CASAEETVNQPQHF
>TRBJ1-4|-|TRBV5-1|12|-
TGCGCCAGCAGTTCCGATTTGGAAAAACTGTTTTTT
CASSSDLEKLFF
>TRBJ1-1|-|TRBV11-2|16|-
TGTGCCAGCAGCTTAAAGGGGACCTGGATGAACACTGAAGCTTTCTTT
CASSLKGTWMNTEAFF
>TRBJ1-2|many|TRBV27|13|TRBD1
TGTGCCAGCAGTCCCACAGGGGGCTATGGCTACACCTTC
CASSPTGGYGYTF
>TRBJ1-6|few|TRBV28|14|TRBD1
TGTGCCAGCAGCCACCGGACAGGGGACTCACCCCTCCACTTT
CASSHRTGDSPLHF
>TRBJ1-2|many|TRBV4-3|12|-
TGCGCCAGCAGCCAAGATACAGGAGGGTACACCTTC
CASSQDTGGYTF
>TRBJ2-1|few|TRBV7-3|17|TRBD2
TGTGCCAGCAGCTTAGGGGGCCTAGCGGGGGGCTACAATGAGCAGTTCTTC
CASSLGGLAGGYNEQFF